The 23 T cell receptor beta chains reported below all come from one sample, sequenced in a study of cytotoxic CD8 clonotypes in ibrutinib-treated CLL. Using immunoSEQ multiplex PCR, the repertoire was profiled, and TCRdb retains in-frame clones only, with some absent. The sample consists of more than 200,000 clones, under 75% of them appearing once. The source material was PBMCs, sampled after 24 months of ibrutinib treatment. These TCRs come from a human donor with chronic lymphocytic leukemia.

The rearrangement uses TRBV10-3 and TRBJ2-5; D might be TRBD1 or TRBD2, each matching 5 bases. V was trimmed by 5 bases and J by 0 bases, leaving 13 bases between them. The CDR3 totals 15 residues. In germline, CDR1 is ENHRY, CDR2 SYGVKD. The CDR3 loop is CAISKNRDHQETQYF. CDR3 nucleotides: TGTGCCATCAGTAAAAACCGGGACCACCAAGAGACCCAGTACTTC.

The chain uses TRBV5-1 and TRBJ1-1; D possibly corresponds to TRBD1 (6 bases). Trimming removed 4 bases from V and 1 base from J, with 29 bases in between. The CDR3 sequence is 20 residues long. Looked up from germline, CDR1 is SGHRS and CDR2 is YFSETQ. CDR3 sequence (DNA): TGCGCCAGCAGCCGAGACTCCGCAGGGGCCCTGGGTAGTAGGAACACTGAAGCTTTCTTT. Its translation: CASSRDSAGALGSRNTEAFF. Using reference TRBV5-1 and TRBJ1-1 for the parts outside the CDR3, the full variable domain is KAGVTQTPRYLIKTRGQQVTLSCSPISGHRSVSWYQQTPGQGLQFLFEYFSETQRNKGNFPGRFSGRQFSNSRSEMNVSTLELGDSALYLCASSRDSAGALGSRNTEAFFGQGTRLTVV.

The chain joins TRBV18 to TRBJ1-4; 7 bases map to TRBD1. Germline V gene lookup returns CDR1 KGHSH and CDR2 LQKENI. Germline trimming cut 6 bases from V and 6 bases from J; bases unmatched to any gene: 10. The CDR3 runs 15 residues. CDR3 residues: CASSLTRQGDEKLFF. The CDR3 DNA reads TGTGCCAGCTCCCTGACCAGACAGGGAGATGAAAAACTGTTTTTT.

V is TRBV7-2 and J is TRBJ2-1; TRBD2 agrees at 13 bases. Germline trimming cut 3 bases from V and 6 bases from J; bases unmatched to any gene: 2. The CDR3 runs to 15 residues. Germline V lookup: CDR1 SGHTA, CDR2 FQGNSA. The CDR3 DNA follows: TGTGCCAGCAGCTTCCGGACTAGCGGGAGCAATGAGCAGTTCTTC. Amino acid sequence: CASSFRTSGSNEQFF.

CDR3 in amino acids: CASSVREWEETQYF. Written as DNA, the CDR3 is TGTGCCAGCAGCGTGCGGGAGTGGGAAGAGACCCAGTACTTC. V is TRBV9 and J is TRBJ2-5; 7 bases fit TRBD2. Germline V CDR1 and CDR2: SGDLS, YYNGEE. The CDR3 loop spans 14 amino acids. Trimming took 2 bases from V and 3 from J; bases not matched to a gene: 4.

The chain combines TRBV6-5 with TRBJ2-7; no reliable D call. CDR1 and CDR2 (germline): MNHEY, SVGAGI. V was cut by 7 bases and J by 0 bases, with 7 bases left in between. CDR3 length: 12 residues. The CDR3, as DNA: TGTGCCAGCATAAGCCCCTCCTACGAGCAGTACTTC. The encoded protein is CASISPSYEQYF.

This chain connects TRBV18 to TRBJ2-3; unclear D gene. V gave up 3 bases and J gave up 1 base, with 11 bases separating them. Germline V CDR1 and CDR2: KGHSH, LQKENI. The CDR3 consists of 15 residues. The CDR3 DNA reads as TGTGCCAGCTCACCTTTGCTAGTTGGCACAGATACGCAGTATTTT. Translating gives CASSPLLVGTDTQYF.

V is TRBV28 and J is TRBJ2-3; 7 nucleotides align to TRBD2. The CDR3 length is 15 residues. The trim removed 7 bases at V and 2 bases at J, leaving 9 bases unmatched. CDR1 is MDHEN, CDR2 SYDVKM, per germline. The CDR3 bases are TGTGCCAGCAAGGAGAGCGGGAAACTCACAGATACGCAGTATTTT. Amino acids: CASKESGKLTDTQYF.

This chain uses TRBV28 with TRBJ1-1, with TRBD1 matching 9 bases. Germline trimming cut 5 bases from V and 1 base from J; bases unmatched to any gene: 5. The CDR3 consists of 15 residues. CDR1 and CDR2 (germline): MDHEN, SYDVKM. The DNA of the CDR3 is TGTGCCAGCAGTCCGCCGGGACAGGGGAACACTGAAGCTTTCTTT. It specifies CASSPPGQGNTEAFF.

This rearrangement joins TRBV5-1 to TRBJ1-4; a weak D match, TRBD1 (5 bases). There are 13 residues in the CDR3. Germline CDR1 reads SGHRS; CDR2 reads YFSETQ. The V end lost 4 bases, the J end lost 5 bases, and 9 bases lay between the germline ends. The CDR3 is CASSRGENEKLFF. DNA of the CDR3: TGCGCCAGCAGCAGAGGGGAAAATGAAAAACTGTTTTTT.

This chain links TRBV19 with TRBJ2-3; D might be TRBD1 or TRBD2, each matching 5 bases. Trimming pared 3 bases from V and 6 bases from J, leaving 19 bases between. Germline CDR1 reads LNHDA; CDR2 reads SQIVND (reference sequence). CDR3 length: 16 amino acids. The CDR3 bases are TGTGCCAGTAGTATCCCGGACACAGCGGATGGGGATACGCAGTATTTT. Its translation is CASSIPDTADGDTQYF. Full variable domain (rest looked up from reference TRBV19 and TRBJ2-3): DGGITQSPKYLFRKEGQNVTLSCEQNLNHDAMYWYRQDPGQGLRLIYYSQIVNDFQKGDIAEGYSVSREKKESFPLTVTSAQKNPTAFYLCASSIPDTADGDTQYFGPGTRLTVL.

J is TRBJ2-5 and V is TRBV29-1, with D possibly TRBD2 on 5 matching bases. The germline gives CDR1 SQVTM, CDR2 ANQGSEA. With 6 bases removed from V and 4 bases from J, the gap between germline ends came to 9 bases. This CDR3 has 11 residues. The CDR3 sequence: CSVRESETQYF. The CDR3 bases are TGCAGCGTACGGGAATCAGAGACCCAGTACTTC.

The rearrangement links TRBV28 to TRBJ1-6; the match to TRBD1 covers 8 bases. This CDR3 has 14 residues. Trimming took 4 bases from V and 7 from J; bases not matched to a gene: 3. Germline CDR1 is MDHEN and CDR2 is SYDVKM. The CDR3 region is CASSSTGENSPLHF. The CDR3 DNA follows: TGTGCCAGCAGTTCGACAGGGGAGAATTCACCCCTCCACTTT. The full variable domain, in which reference TRBV28 and TRBJ1-6 provide the parts outside the CDR3, is DVKVTQSSRYLVKRTGEKVFLECVQDMDHENMFWYRQDPGLGLRLIYFSYDVKMKEKGDIPEGYSVSREKKERFSLILESASTNQTSMYLCASSSTGENSPLHFGNGTRLTVT.

J is TRBJ1-5 and V is TRBV19; tentatively, D is TRBD1 (5 bases). The V end lost 4 bases, the J end lost 6 bases, and 19 bases lay between the germline ends. The CDR3 totals 16 residues. Germline loops: CDR1 LNHDA, CDR2 SQIVND (reference sequence). CDR3 in amino acids: CASSSLGHQRGQPQHF. CDR3 sequence (DNA): TGTGCCAGTAGTAGCCTCGGGCATCAGAGGGGTCAGCCCCAGCATTTT.

The genes are TRBV4-3 and TRBJ2-5; D unclear. Germline-derived CDR1 and CDR2 are LGHNA and YSLEER. The CDR3 runs 18 residues. Trimming pared 0 bases from V and 4 bases from J, leaving 21 bases between. The CDR3 spells CASSQDLGFFASRETQYF. The CDR3 DNA sequence: TGCGCCAGCAGCCAAGATTTGGGTTTTTTCGCTTCCCGAGAGACCCAGTACTTC.

The chain recombines TRBV13 with TRBJ2-2, with a weak D call TRBD2 (6 bases). The CDR3 loop spans 15 amino acids. Germline lookup yields CDR1 PRHDT and CDR2 FYEKMQ (reference sequence). Deletions cut 4 bases from V and 4 bases from J, with 13 bases between. This CDR3 reads CASSSGLTPTGELFF. The CDR3 nucleotides read TGTGCCAGCAGCTCCGGACTAACCCCCACCGGGGAGCTGTTTTTT. Full variable domain (rest looked up from reference TRBV13 and TRBJ2-2): AAGVIQSPRHLIKEKRETATLKCYPIPRHDTVYWYQQGPGQDPQFLISFYEKMQSDKGSIPDRFSAQQFSDYHSELNMSSLELGDSALYFCASSSGLTPTGELFFGEGSRLTVL.

The J gene is TRBJ2-7, the V gene TRBV27; 8 nucleotides agree with TRBD1. J was trimmed by 5 bases and V by 6 bases; bases with no gene match: 6. Germline V gives CDR1 MNHEY, CDR2 SMNVEV (reference sequence). The CDR3 extends over 13 amino acids. This CDR3 reads CASRRRQGNEQYF. The CDR3 nucleotides read TGTGCCAGCAGGCGCAGACAGGGGAACGAGCAGTACTTC.

The chain employs TRBV9 and TRBJ2-3; D is perhaps TRBD2 (5 bases). With 2 bases removed from V and 2 bases from J, the gap between germline ends came to 18 bases. Per the germline V gene, CDR1 is SGDLS and CDR2 is YYNGEE. The CDR3 length is 17 residues. CDR3 protein: CASSVDPSMEATDTQYF. DNA of the CDR3: TGTGCCAGCAGCGTCGATCCCTCCATGGAGGCCACAGATACGCAGTATTTT.

This clone was seen only once. The chain carries TRBV28 and TRBJ2-7; D remains unclear. Looked up from germline, CDR1 is MDHEN and CDR2 is SYDVKM. V was shortened by 4 bases and J by 5 bases, with 9 bases between the two germline ends. The CDR3 is 12 amino acids. CDR3 sequence (DNA): TGTGCCAGCAGTTCACCGGCCCACGAGCAGTACTTC. Protein sequence: CASSSPAHEQYF.

This clone showed up just once. This sequence joins TRBV28 and TRBJ2-2; possibly TRBD2 for D (5 bases). Trimming stripped 10 bases from V and 5 bases from J, with 23 bases between. CDR3 length: 16 amino acids. Looked up from germline, CDR1 is MDHEN and CDR2 is SYDVKM. CDR3 loop: CAMKTRRVMKTGELFF. The CDR3 DNA reads TGTGCCATGAAGACCCGGCGGGTAATGAAGACCGGGGAGCTGTTTTTT.

The genes are TRBV11-2 and TRBJ2-2, with a possible D match to TRBD1 (5 bases). The germline V gene encodes CDR1 SGHAT and CDR2 FQNNGV. The CDR3 extends over 15 amino acids. V lost 5 bases and J 6 bases, leaving 16 bases between the germline ends. The CDR3 loop is CASSIPSGFSGELFF. CDR3 nucleotide sequence: TGTGCCAGCAGCATCCCCTCAGGGTTTTCCGGGGAGCTGTTTTTT.

J is TRBJ2-5 and V is TRBV5-1; perhaps TRBD2 as D (6 bases). V was pared by 2 bases and J by 1 base, with 21 bases between. The CDR3 totals 18 residues. The germline V gene has CDR1 SGHRS and CDR2 YFSETQ. CDR3 sequence reads: CASSFNSWGSGAQETQYF. CDR3 in DNA: TGCGCCAGCAGCTTTAACTCGTGGGGTAGCGGCGCCCAAGAGACCCAGTACTTC.

This clone occurred once. CDR3 bases: TGCGCCAGCAGCCAAGATGGGGCAGGGGCAGATACGCAGTATTTT. Its translation is CASSQDGAGADTQYF. The V gene is TRBV4-3, the J gene TRBJ2-3, with D maybe TRBD1 (6 bases). Trimming shortened V by 0 bases and J by 4 bases, and 11 bases separated the two germline ends. Per the germline V gene, CDR1 is LGHNA and CDR2 is YSLEER. CDR3 length equals 15 residues.